Listed here are 12 T cell receptor beta chains from one sample, sequenced in a study of cytomegalovirus exposure and HLA in healthy donors. The PCR used 60 Vbeta and 13 Jbeta primers. This table comes from immunoSEQ multiplex PCR, and its TCRdb copy is limited to in-frame clones, with some not included. Of fewer than 200,000 clones listed, about 84% are singletons. The source material was PBMCs. These receptors were collected from a woman under 40 in good health and CMV-seropositive.

V usage is TRBV19 and J usage is TRBJ2-6; TRBD1 might be the D (5 bases). Trimming removed 6 bases from V and 4 bases from J, with 10 bases in between. The CDR3 totals 14 residues. CDR1 is LNHDA, CDR2 SQIVND, per germline (reference sequence). The CDR3 loop is CASSRVGGANVLTF. DNA for the CDR3: TGTGCCAGTAGCAGGGTTGGGGGGGCCAACGTCCTGACTTTC.

This clone was recorded once. The rearrangement links TRBV6-1 to TRBJ1-6; D remains ambiguous. Trimming stripped 1 base from V and 10 bases from J, with 17 bases between. The CDR3 extends over 16 amino acids. Germline loops: CDR1 MNHNS, CDR2 SASEGT. CDR3 loop: CASSEEGGLSGSPLHF. The CDR3 DNA sequence: TGTGCCAGCAGTGAAGAAGGTGGACTCTCTGGGTCACCCCTCCACTTT.

The chain is built from TRBV6-5 and TRBJ1-4; D gene unclear. Trimming took off 0 bases at V and 8 bases at J, with 7 bases between the two ends. The CDR3 sequence is 13 residues long. Germline CDR1 and CDR2: MNHEY and SVGAGI. The CDR3 is CASSYSRMEKLFF. DNA of the CDR3: TGTGCCAGCAGTTACTCGAGAATGGAAAAACTGTTTTTT.

The chain is built from TRBV5-1 and TRBJ1-4, with a possible D match to TRBD1 (5 bases). The CDR3 runs 12 residues. Trimming stripped 0 bases from V and 11 bases from J, with 8 bases between. Germline loops: CDR1 SGHRS, CDR2 YFSETQ. CDR3 DNA: TGCGCCAGCAGCTTGGGGCAGGGTAAACTGTTTTTT. Amino acid sequence: CASSLGQGKLFF.

The CDR3: CASTDRYEQYF. CDR3 coding DNA: TGTGCCAGCACGGACAGGTACGAGCAGTACTTC. This rearrangement joins TRBV25-1 to TRBJ2-7, with TRBD1 matching over 7 bases. Germline-derived CDR1 and CDR2 are MGHDK and SYGVNS. There are 11 residues in the CDR3. V gave up 7 bases and J gave up 4 bases; unmatched junction bases: 1.

The chain links TRBV4-1 to TRBJ2-7; D ambiguous. The germline V and J ends were trimmed by 4 bases and 4 bases, with 14 bases remaining between them. This CDR3 is 14 amino acids long. Germline assignment: CDR1 MGHRA and CDR2 YSYEKL. The CDR3 DNA follows: TGCGCCAGCAGCCTTTCAGGTGCCCGGTACGAGCAGTACTTC. Protein product: CASSLSGARYEQYF.

The rearrangement joins TRBV13 to TRBJ2-1; tentative D call: TRBD2 (6 bases). V was trimmed by 0 bases and J by 3 bases, leaving 9 bases between them. There are 15 residues in the CDR3. CDR1 and CDR2 (germline): PRHDT, FYEKMQ (reference sequence). The CDR3 region is CASSLGISGYNEQFF. The CDR3 bases are TGTGCCAGCAGCTTAGGTATTAGCGGCTACAATGAGCAGTTCTTC.

V gene TRBV11-3 combines with J gene TRBJ2-3; D is ambiguous. The ends were cut back, 5 bases at V and 10 bases at J, with 10 bases in the middle. The germline CDR1 and CDR2 sequences are SGHNT and YENEEA. This CDR3 has 11 amino acids. In DNA, the CDR3 is TGTGCCAGCAGCCCCGGGTCGGCGCAGTATTTT. It is translated as CASSPGSAQYF.

The rearrangement uses TRBV7-2 and TRBJ2-2, with D possibly TRBD2 on 7 matching bases. CDR1 SGHTA and CDR2 FQGNSA come from the germline V gene. The length of the CDR3 is 15 residues. Trimming left V 2 bases short and J 6 bases short, with 13 bases between. The CDR3 spells CASSLTTGGPGELFF. The CDR3 DNA follows: TGTGCCAGCAGCTTAACCACGGGGGGCCCCGGGGAGCTGTTTTTT. The complete variable domain, with remaining parts taken from reference TRBV7-2 and TRBJ2-2, reads GAGVSQSPSNKVTEKGKDVELRCDPISGHTALYWYRQSLGQGLEFLIYFQGNSAPDKSGLPSDRFSAERTGGSVSTLTIQRTQQEDSAVYLCASSLTTGGPGELFFGEGSRLTVL.

The CDR3 sequence: CASSEAPGGAYEQYF. In nucleotides, the CDR3 is TGTGCCAGCAGTGAAGCGCCAGGGGGCGCGTACGAGCAGTACTTC. V gene TRBV6-1 combines with J gene TRBJ2-7, with TRBD1 matching 8 bases. J lost 4 bases, V lost 0 bases, and 5 bases had no gene match. The CDR3 sequence is 15 residues long. Germline-derived CDR1 and CDR2 are MNHNS and SASEGT.

A few counts support this clone. This rearrangement joins TRBV7-2 to TRBJ2-7; D is undetermined. CDR3 length: 14 amino acids. V lost 1 base and J 0 bases, leaving 7 bases between the germline ends. Germline V lookup: CDR1 SGHTA, CDR2 FQGNSA. CDR3 sequence: CASSLVGSSYEQYF. CDR3 bases: TGTGCCAGCAGCTTAGTGGGCAGCTCCTACGAGCAGTACTTC.

The rearrangement joins TRBV27 to TRBJ1-2; 7 positions match TRBD1. The V gene end was trimmed by 2 bases and the J gene end by 4 bases; junction bases not matched to a gene: 1. The CDR3 runs to 13 residues. Per the germline V gene, CDR1 is MNHEY and CDR2 is SMNVEV (reference sequence). CDR3 bases: TGTGCCAGCAGTTTACGGGACAGCTATGGCTACACCTTC. It specifies CASSLRDSYGYTF.